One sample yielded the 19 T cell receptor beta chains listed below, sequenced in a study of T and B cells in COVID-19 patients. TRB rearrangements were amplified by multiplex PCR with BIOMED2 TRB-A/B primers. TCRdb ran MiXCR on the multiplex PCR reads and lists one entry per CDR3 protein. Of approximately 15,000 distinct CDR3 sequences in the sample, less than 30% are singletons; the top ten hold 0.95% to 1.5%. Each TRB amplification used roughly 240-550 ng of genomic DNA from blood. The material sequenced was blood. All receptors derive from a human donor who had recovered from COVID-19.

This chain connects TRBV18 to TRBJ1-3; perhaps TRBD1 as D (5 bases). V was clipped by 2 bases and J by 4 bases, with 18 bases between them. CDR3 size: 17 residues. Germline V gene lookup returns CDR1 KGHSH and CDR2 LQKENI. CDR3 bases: TGTGCCAGCTCACCAGAGATCCGCGGGGGGAGAGGAAACACCATATATTTT. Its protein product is CASSPEIRGGRGNTIYF.

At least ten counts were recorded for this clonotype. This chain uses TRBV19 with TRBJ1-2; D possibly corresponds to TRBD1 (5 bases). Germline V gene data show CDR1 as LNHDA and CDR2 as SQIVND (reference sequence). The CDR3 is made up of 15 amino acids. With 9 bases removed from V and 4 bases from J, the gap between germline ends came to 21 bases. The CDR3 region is CASRYPGDSSYGYTF. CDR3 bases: TGTGCCAGCCGATATCCGGGGGACTCGAGCTATGGCTACACCTTC.

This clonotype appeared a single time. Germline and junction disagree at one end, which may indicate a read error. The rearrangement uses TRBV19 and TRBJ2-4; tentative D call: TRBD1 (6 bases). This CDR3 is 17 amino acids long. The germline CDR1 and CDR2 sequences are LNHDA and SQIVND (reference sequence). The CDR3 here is CASSGTGLRRGKNMQYF. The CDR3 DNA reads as TGTGCCAGTAGTGGCACAGGGTTAAGACGTGGCAAAAACATGCAGTACTTC.

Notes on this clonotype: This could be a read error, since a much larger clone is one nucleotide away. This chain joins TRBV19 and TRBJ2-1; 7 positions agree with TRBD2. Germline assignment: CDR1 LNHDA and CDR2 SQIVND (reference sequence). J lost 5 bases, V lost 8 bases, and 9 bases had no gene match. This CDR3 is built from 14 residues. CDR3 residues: CASGPGLFHNEQFF. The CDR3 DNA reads TGTGCCAGTGGCCCGGGACTATTCCACAATGAGCAGTTCTTC.

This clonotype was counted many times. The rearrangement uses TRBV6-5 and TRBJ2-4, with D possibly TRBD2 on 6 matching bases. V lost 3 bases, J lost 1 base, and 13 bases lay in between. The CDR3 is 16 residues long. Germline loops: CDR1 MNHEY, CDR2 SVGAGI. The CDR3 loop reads CASSYLEGLAKNIQYF. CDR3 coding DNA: TGTGCCAGCAGTTATTTGGAGGGGTTGGCCAAAAACATTCAGTACTTC.

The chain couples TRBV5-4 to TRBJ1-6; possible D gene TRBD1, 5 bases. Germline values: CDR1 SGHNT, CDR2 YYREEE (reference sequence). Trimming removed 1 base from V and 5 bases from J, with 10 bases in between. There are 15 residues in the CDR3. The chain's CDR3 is CASSLMSGNNSPLHF. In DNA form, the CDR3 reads TGTGCCAGCAGCTTGATGTCAGGGAATAATTCACCCCTCCACTTT.

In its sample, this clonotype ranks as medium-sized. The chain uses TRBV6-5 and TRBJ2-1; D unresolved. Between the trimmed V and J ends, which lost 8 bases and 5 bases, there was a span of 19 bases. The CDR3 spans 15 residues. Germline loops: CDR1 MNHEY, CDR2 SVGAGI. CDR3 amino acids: CASSEWSLPDNEQFF. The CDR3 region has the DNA TGTGCCAGCTCTGAATGGTCCTTACCTGACAATGAGCAGTTCTTC.

The CDR3 sequence: CASSATGHYSNQPQHF. CDR3 nucleotide sequence: TGTGCCAGCTCAGCCACAGGGCACTATAGCAATCAGCCCCAGCATTTT. The V call is TRBV18, the J call TRBJ1-5, with D perhaps matching TRBD1 (6 bases). This CDR3 has 16 amino acids. V was cut by 5 bases and J by 0 bases, with 14 bases left in between. Per the germline V gene, CDR1 is KGHSH and CDR2 is LQKENI. Looking up the rest from reference TRBV18 and TRBJ1-5 gives the full variable domain: NAGVMQNPRHLVRRRGQEARLRCSPMKGHSHVYWYRQLPEEGLKFMVYLQKENIIDESGMPKERFSAEFPKEGPSILRIQQVVRGDSAAYFCASSATGHYSNQPQHFGDGTRLSIL.

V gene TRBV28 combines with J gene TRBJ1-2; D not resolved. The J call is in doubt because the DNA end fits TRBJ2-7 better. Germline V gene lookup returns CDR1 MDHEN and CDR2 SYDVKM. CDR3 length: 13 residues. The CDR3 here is CASLGRLSWEQYF. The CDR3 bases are TGTGCCAGCCTTGGGCGACTGTCGTGGGAGCAGTACTTC.

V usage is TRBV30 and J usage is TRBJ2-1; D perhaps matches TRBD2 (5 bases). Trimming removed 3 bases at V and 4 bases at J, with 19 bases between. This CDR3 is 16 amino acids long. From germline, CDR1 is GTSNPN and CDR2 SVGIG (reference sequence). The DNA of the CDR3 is TGTGCCTGGAGGACGGTAGGCAGCGGATTATACAATGAGCAGTTCTTC. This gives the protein CAWRTVGSGLYNEQFF.

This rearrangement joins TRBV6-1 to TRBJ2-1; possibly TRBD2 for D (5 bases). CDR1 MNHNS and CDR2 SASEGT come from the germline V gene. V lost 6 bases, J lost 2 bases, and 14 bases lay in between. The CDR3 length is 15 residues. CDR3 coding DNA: TGTGCCAGCAGGTCCTCCGGGATTCCCTACAATGAGCAGTTCTTC. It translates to CASRSSGIPYNEQFF.

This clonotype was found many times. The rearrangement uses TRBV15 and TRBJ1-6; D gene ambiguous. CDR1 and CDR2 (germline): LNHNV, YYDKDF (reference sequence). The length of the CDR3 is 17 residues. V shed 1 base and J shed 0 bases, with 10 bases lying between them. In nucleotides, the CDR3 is TGTGCCACCAGCAGAGTCGGCGGGAGCTCCTATAATTCACCCCTCCACTTT. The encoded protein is CATSRVGGSSYNSPLHF.

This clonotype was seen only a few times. CDR3 in amino acids: CASSHNVGAKGHQPQHF. Written as DNA, the CDR3 is TGTGCCAGCAGTCATAACGTCGGGGCCAAGGGCCATCAGCCCCAGCATTTT. The chain uses TRBV5-5 and TRBJ1-5, with a possible D match to TRBD1 (5 bases). This CDR3 contains 17 residues. Germline V gene lookup returns CDR1 SGHKS and CDR2 YYEKEE (reference sequence). V was shortened by 5 bases and J by 5 bases, with 23 bases between the two germline ends.

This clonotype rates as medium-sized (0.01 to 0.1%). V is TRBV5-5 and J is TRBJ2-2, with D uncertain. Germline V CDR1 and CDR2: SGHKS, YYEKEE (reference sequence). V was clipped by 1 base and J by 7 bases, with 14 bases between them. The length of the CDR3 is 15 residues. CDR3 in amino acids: CASSLQARGYGELFF. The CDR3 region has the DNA TGTGCCAGCAGCTTGCAGGCCCGTGGTTACGGGGAGCTGTTTTTT.

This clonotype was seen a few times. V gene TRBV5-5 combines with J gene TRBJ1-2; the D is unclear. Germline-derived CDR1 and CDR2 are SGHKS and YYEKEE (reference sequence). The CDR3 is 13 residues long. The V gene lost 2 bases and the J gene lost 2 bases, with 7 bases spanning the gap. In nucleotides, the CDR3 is TGTGCCAGCAGCTTAGGCCCCAACTATGGCTACACCTTC. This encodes CASSLGPNYGYTF.

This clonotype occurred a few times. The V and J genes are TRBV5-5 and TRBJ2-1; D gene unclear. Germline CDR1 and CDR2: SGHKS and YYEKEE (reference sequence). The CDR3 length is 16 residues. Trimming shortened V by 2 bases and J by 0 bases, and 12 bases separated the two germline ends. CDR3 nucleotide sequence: TGTGCCAGCAGCTTTACCAGTCCGCTCTCCTACAATGAGCAGTTCTTC. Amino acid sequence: CASSFTSPLSYNEQFF.

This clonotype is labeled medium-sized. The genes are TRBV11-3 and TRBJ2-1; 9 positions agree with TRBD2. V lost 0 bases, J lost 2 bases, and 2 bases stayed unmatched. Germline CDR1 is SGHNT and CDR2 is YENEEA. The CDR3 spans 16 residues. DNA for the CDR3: TGTGCCAGCAGCTTAGAAAGCGGGGGGACCTACAATGAGCAGTTCTTC. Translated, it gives CASSLESGGTYNEQFF.

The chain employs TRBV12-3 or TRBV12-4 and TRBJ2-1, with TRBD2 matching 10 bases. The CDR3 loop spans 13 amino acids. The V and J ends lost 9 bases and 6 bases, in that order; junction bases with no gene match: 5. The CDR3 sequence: CARIAGGTNEQFF. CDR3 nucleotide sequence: TGTGCCAGAATAGCGGGGGGAACCAATGAGCAGTTCTTC.

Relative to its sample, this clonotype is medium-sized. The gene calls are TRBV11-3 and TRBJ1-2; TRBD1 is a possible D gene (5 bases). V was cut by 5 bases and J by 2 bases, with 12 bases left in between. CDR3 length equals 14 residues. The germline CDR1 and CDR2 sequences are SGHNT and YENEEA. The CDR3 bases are TGTGCCAGCAGCCCCGGGACGGAAAACTATGGCTACACCTTC. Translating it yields CASSPGTENYGYTF. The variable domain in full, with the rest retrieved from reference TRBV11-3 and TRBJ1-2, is EAGVVQSPRYKIIEKKQPVAFWCNPISGHNTLYWYLQNLGQGPELLIRYENEEAVDDSQLPKDRFSAERLKGVDSTLKIQPAELGDSAVYLCASSPGTENYGYTFGSGTRLTVV.